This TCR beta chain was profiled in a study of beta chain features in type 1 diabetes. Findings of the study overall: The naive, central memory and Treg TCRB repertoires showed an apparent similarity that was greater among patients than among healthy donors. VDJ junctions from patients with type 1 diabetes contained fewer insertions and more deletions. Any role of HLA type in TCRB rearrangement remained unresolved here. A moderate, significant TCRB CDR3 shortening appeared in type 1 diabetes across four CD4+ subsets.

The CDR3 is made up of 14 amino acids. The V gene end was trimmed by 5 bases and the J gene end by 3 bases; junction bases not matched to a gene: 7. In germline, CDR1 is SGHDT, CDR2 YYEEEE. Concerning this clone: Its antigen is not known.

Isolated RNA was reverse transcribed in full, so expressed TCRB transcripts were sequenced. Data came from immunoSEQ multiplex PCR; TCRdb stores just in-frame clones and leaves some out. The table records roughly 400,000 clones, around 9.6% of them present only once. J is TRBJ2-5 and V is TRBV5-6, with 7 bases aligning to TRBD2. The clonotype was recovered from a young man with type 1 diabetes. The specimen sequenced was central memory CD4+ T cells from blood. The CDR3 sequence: CASRLEGREETQYF. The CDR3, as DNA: TGTGCCAGCAGGCTGGAGGGGAGGGAAGAGACCCAGTACTTC.